The 25 T cell receptor beta chains presented below share a single source sample, sequenced in a study of blood T cell repertoires in COVID-19. The protocol was immunoSEQ multiplex PCR, while the TCRdb copy is restricted to in-frame clones and leaves out a portion. The sample lists tens of thousands of clones, roughly 68% seen once, with 61% in the top ten. Sequenced input: peripheral blood. The source is a man older than 75 with acute or convalescent COVID-19.

The J gene is TRBJ2-2, the V gene TRBV28; 9 nucleotides agree with TRBD1. V lost 7 bases and J lost 5; bases outside the gene matches: 8. The CDR3 has 15 residues. The germline gives CDR1 MDHEN, CDR2 SYDVKM. CDR3 sequence (DNA): TGTGCCAGCACCCGGGACAGGGCCAGTACCGGGGAGCTGTTTTTT. It encodes CASTRDRASTGELFF.

The chain employs TRBV7-6 and TRBJ2-5; TRBD2 agrees at 10 bases. Unmatched junction bases numbered 9, after V lost 1 base and J lost 1 base. Germline-derived CDR1 and CDR2 are SGHVS and FNYEAQ. The CDR3 covers 18 residues. The CDR3 region has the DNA TGTGCCAGCAGCTTAGGGGAGGTGACTAGCGGGCTCCAAGAGACCCAGTACTTC. Translation: CASSLGEVTSGLQETQYF.

The CDR3 DNA reads TGTGCCAGCAGGGCGGGTCCGGGGGTCACTGAAGCTTTCTTT. Translating gives CASRAGPGVTEAFF. J is TRBJ1-1 and V is TRBV2; D might be TRBD1 (5 bases). This CDR3 region has 14 residues. Per germline, CDR1 SNHLY and CDR2 FYNNEI. V shed 6 bases and J shed 4 bases, with 15 bases lying between them.

The rearrangement uses TRBV4-1 and TRBJ1-3; 9 nucleotides agree with TRBD1. Germline CDR1 is MGHRA and CDR2 is YSYEKL. The CDR3 extends over 16 amino acids. After removal of 0 bases from V and 3 bases from J, the junction contained 3 bases not matched to a gene. DNA for the CDR3: TGCGCCAGCAGCCAAGACCTGGGACAGGGTGGAAACACCATATATTTT. This sequence encodes CASSQDLGQGGNTIYF.

The chain joins TRBV10-2 to TRBJ2-2; 11 nucleotides agree with TRBD1. Germline V CDR1 and CDR2: WSHSY, SAAADI. The CDR3 runs to 14 residues. The V and J ends lost 11 bases and 5 bases, in that order; junction bases with no gene match: 7. This CDR3 reads CAGSGTGGTGELFF. CDR3 sequence (DNA): TGCGCCGGCTCCGGGACAGGGGGTACCGGGGAGCTGTTTTTT.

The chain employs TRBV30 and TRBJ2-1; D is undetermined. The CDR3 is made up of 13 amino acids. CDR1 is GTSNPN, CDR2 SVGIG, per germline (reference sequence). V lost 1 base to trimming and J lost 6 bases, with 10 bases between them. CDR3 in amino acids: CAWSGLVRNEQFF. CDR3 nucleotides: TGTGCCTGGAGTGGGCTAGTCCGCAATGAGCAGTTCTTC.

The V call is TRBV5-1, the J call TRBJ2-1; 10 bases align to TRBD2. The CDR3 extends over 15 amino acids. CDR1 and CDR2 from the germline V gene are SGHRS and YFSETQ. V dropped 0 bases and J dropped 4; count of bases not matched to a gene: 1. This CDR3 is CASSLGAGGYNEQFF. The CDR3 DNA follows: TGCGCCAGCAGCTTGGGAGCGGGAGGGTACAATGAGCAGTTCTTC.

This chain connects TRBV7-2 to TRBJ2-3; 14 bases are a match to TRBD2. The V and J ends lost 0 bases and 12 bases, in that order; junction bases with no gene match: 11. CDR3 size: 17 residues. In germline, CDR1 is SGHTA, CDR2 FQGNSA. This CDR3 reads CASSLAFPGTSGRGQYF. CDR3 DNA: TGTGCCAGCAGCTTAGCTTTCCCCGGGACTAGCGGGAGAGGACAGTATTTT.

This clone was counted a few times. Distinct nucleotide sequences in the sample also encode this CDR3. The chain combines TRBV5-1 with TRBJ2-1, with 7 nucleotides matching TRBD2. The CDR3 consists of 15 residues. J gave up 4 bases and V 4 bases, and 8 bases lay outside the gene matches. Per germline, CDR1 SGHRS and CDR2 YFSETQ. This chain's CDR3 is CASSIPSGLYNEQFF. For the CDR3, the DNA is TGCGCCAGCAGCATTCCTAGCGGACTTTACAATGAGCAGTTCTTC.

The V and J genes are TRBV3-1 (or the pseudogene TRBV3-2) and TRBJ2-2, with 8 bases aligning to TRBD2. V trimming: 4 bases; J trimming: 3 bases; junction bases outside the gene matches: 16. Germline V lookup: CDR1 LGHDT, CDR2 YNNKEL (reference sequence). This CDR3 spans 19 amino acids. The CDR3 loop reads CASSPPVWTSFAYTGELFF. The DNA for the CDR3 is TGTGCCAGCAGCCCCCCGGTATGGACTAGCTTCGCGTACACCGGGGAGCTGTTTTTT.

This clone was found a few times. V gene TRBV30 combines with J gene TRBJ2-2; D perhaps matches TRBD1 (5 bases). Germline CDR1 reads GTSNPN; CDR2 reads SVGIG (reference sequence). With 3 bases removed from V and 5 bases from J, the gap between germline ends came to 16 bases. CDR3 length equals 15 residues. The CDR3 DNA reads TGTGCCTGGAGGCGGCATGGGGCAGGGACCGGGGAGCTGTTTTTT. Its translation: CAWRRHGAGTGELFF.

The chain has TRBV6-5 and TRBJ2-3; unclear D gene. CDR1 is MNHEY, CDR2 SVGAGI, per germline. The germline V and J ends were trimmed by 0 bases and 3 bases, with 7 bases remaining between them. The CDR3 consists of 14 residues. CDR3 bases: TGTGCCAGCAGTTACTCCTCCGGGACAGATACGCAGTATTTT. It translates to CASSYSSGTDTQYF.

V is TRBV28 and J is TRBJ1-1; TRBD1 agrees at 8 bases. V dropped 2 bases and J dropped 6; count of bases not matched to a gene: 5. Germline V CDR1 and CDR2: MDHEN, SYDVKM. This CDR3 spans 14 amino acids. The CDR3 is CASSLVDRVSEAFF. The CDR3 DNA reads as TGTGCCAGCAGTTTAGTGGACAGGGTCTCTGAAGCTTTCTTT.

As DNA, the CDR3 is TGTGCCAGCTCACCAGGAAAGGGTAAGGGGCTAAATGAGCAGTTCTTC. As protein: CASSPGKGKGLNEQFF. This chain links TRBV18 with TRBJ2-1; D may be TRBD1 (5 bases). The CDR3 has 16 amino acids. Between the trimmed V and J ends, which lost 2 bases and 7 bases, there was a span of 18 bases. The germline gives CDR1 KGHSH, CDR2 LQKENI.

CDR3 amino acids: CASSGRDNQPQHF. The CDR3, as DNA: TGTGCCAGCAGCGGCAGGGACAATCAGCCCCAGCATTTT. The rearrangement joins TRBV7-2 to TRBJ1-5; perhaps TRBD1 as D (5 bases). In germline, CDR1 is SGHTA, CDR2 FQGNSA. The CDR3 is made up of 13 amino acids. Trimming cost V 5 bases and J 3 bases, with 8 bases left between them.

The chain joins TRBV7-9 to TRBJ2-1, with 7 positions matching TRBD2. The V gene end was trimmed by 4 bases and the J gene end by 7 bases; junction bases not matched to a gene: 10. CDR1 SEHNR and CDR2 FQNEAQ come from the germline V gene (reference sequence). The CDR3 loop spans 15 amino acids. CDR3 DNA: TGTGCCAGCAGCTCGATTCGGGGAGGGTTTAATGAGCAGTTCTTC. Translation gives CASSSIRGGFNEQFF.

The chain has TRBV5-5 and TRBJ2-3; tentatively, D is TRBD1 (5 bases). V was clipped by 0 bases and J by 0 bases, with 11 bases between them. The CDR3 consists of 16 residues. Germline loops: CDR1 SGHKS, CDR2 YYEKEE (reference sequence). CDR3 sequence: CASSLVDSPSTDTQYF. CDR3 sequence (DNA): TGTGCCAGCAGCTTGGTTGACAGCCCTAGCACAGATACGCAGTATTTT.

This clone was counted a few times. This chain links TRBV4-1 with TRBJ1-3; no firm D call. Germline V gene data show CDR1 as MGHRA and CDR2 as YSYEKL. The ends were cut back, 4 bases at V and 0 bases at J, with 10 bases in the middle. CDR3 size: 15 residues. The CDR3 spells CASSRVQVSGNTIYF. The CDR3 DNA sequence: TGCGCCAGCAGCCGGGTCCAGGTCTCTGGAAACACCATATATTTT.

V and J are TRBV19 and TRBJ1-2; TRBD1 matches 7 bases. CDR1 is LNHDA and CDR2 is SQIVND in the germline V gene (reference sequence). CDR3 length equals 13 residues. V was pared by 5 bases and J by 2 bases, with 2 bases of the junction left unmatched. The CDR3 coding sequence is TGTGCCAGTAGTGAGGGACAGAACTATGGCTACACCTTC. Its translation: CASSEGQNYGYTF.

The J gene is TRBJ1-1, the V gene TRBV6-6; a weak D match, TRBD1 (5 bases). V dropped 5 bases and J dropped 6 bases, with 16 bases sitting between them. Germline assignment: CDR1 MNHNY and CDR2 SVGAGI (reference sequence). The CDR3 spans 14 residues. The CDR3 DNA reads TGTGCCAGCAGTCCGACCTGGGGGGTCTCTGAAGCTTTCTTT. Translating it yields CASSPTWGVSEAFF.

The CDR3 DNA reads as TGTGCCAGCAGCTTAGTAAGGGGACTAGCGGGAGCAAACATTCAGTACTTC. Translated, it gives CASSLVRGLAGANIQYF. The J gene is TRBJ2-4, the V gene TRBV11-2; 14 positions match TRBD2. The CDR3 is 17 residues long. Germline assignment: CDR1 SGHAT and CDR2 FQNNGV. V shed 1 base, J shed 6 bases, and the junction held 5 bases outside the gene matches.

The chain combines TRBV5-4 with TRBJ2-5, with D possibly matching TRBD1 (6 bases). V dropped 3 bases and J dropped 1 base, with 10 bases sitting between them. The CDR3 sequence is 14 residues long. Germline CDR1 reads SGHNT; CDR2 reads YYREEE (reference sequence). CDR3 residues: CASSSRDIQETQYF. The CDR3 bases are TGTGCCAGCAGCTCCCGGGACATCCAAGAGACCCAGTACTTC. Full variable domain (missing parts from reference TRBV5-4 and TRBJ2-5): ETGVTQSPTHLIKTRGQQVTLRCSSQSGHNTVSWYQQALGQGPQFIFQYYREEENGRGNFPPRFSGLQFPNYSSELNVNALELDDSALYLCASSSRDIQETQYFGPGTRLLVL.

V and J are TRBV5-1 and TRBJ2-7, with D perhaps matching TRBD2 (5 bases). This CDR3 region has 15 residues. Germline V lookup: CDR1 SGHRS, CDR2 YFSETQ. Between the trimmed V and J ends, which lost 0 bases and 2 bases, there was a span of 12 bases. DNA for the CDR3: TGCGCCAGCAGCTTGGGATTAGCGCCTACCTACGAGCAGTACTTC. Translating gives CASSLGLAPTYEQYF. Based on the CDR3 plus reference TRBV5-1 and TRBJ2-7, the full variable domain is KAGVTQTPRYLIKTRGQQVTLSCSPISGHRSVSWYQQTPGQGLQFLFEYFSETQRNKGNFPGRFSGRQFSNSRSEMNVSTLELGDSALYLCASSLGLAPTYEQYFGPGTRLTVT.

A few counts support this clone. The chain carries TRBV10-3 and TRBJ1-2; 8 positions match TRBD1. The V gene end was trimmed by 6 bases and the J gene end by 5 bases; junction bases not matched to a gene: 2. The germline V gene encodes CDR1 ENHRY and CDR2 SYGVKD. The CDR3 totals 12 residues. CDR3 bases: TGTGCCATCAGCGGACAGGGATATGGCTACACCTTC. Translation: CAISGQGYGYTF.

V usage is TRBV4-1 and J usage is TRBJ2-7, with TRBD1 matching over 7 bases. This CDR3 has 15 residues. Germline assignment: CDR1 MGHRA and CDR2 YSYEKL. J gave up 3 bases and V 1 base, and 6 bases lay outside the gene matches. CDR3 protein: CASSQGWGQHYEQYF. As DNA, the CDR3 is TGCGCCAGCAGCCAAGGTTGGGGACAGCACTACGAGCAGTACTTC.